The sequence of this T cell receptor (beta chain) was determined in a study of shared clonotypes between healthy human individuals. Study-level background: The composition of the donors was a couple of women and a few men aged 18 to 49.

About this clone: No antigen is known for it.

Data came from immunoSEQ multiplex PCR; TCRdb stores just in-frame clones and leaves some out. The data contain roughly 2,500,000 clones, approximately 94% of them singletons. The V gene lost 4 bases and the J gene lost 2 bases, with 9 bases spanning the gap. Germline CDR1 reads SQVTM; CDR2 reads ANQGSEA. This CDR3 is 12 amino acids long. The study's findings and limits: In a few donors, roughly 5.2% of naive CD4 clonotypes appeared in common.

The chain combines TRBV29-1 with TRBJ2-7; no definite D call. The clonotype originates from a man aged 18-30 years in good health. Some clones in this sample may be carry-over from other donors' samples. Material for sequencing was naive CD4+ T cells from PBMCs. The subset was: CD45RA+ positively selected. Written as DNA, the CDR3 is TGCAGCGTTGTAACAATCGCCTACGAGCAGTACTTC. As protein: CSVVTIAYEQYF.